These T cell receptor beta chains were read from a single sample in a study of T cell responses to AZD1222 COVID-19 vaccine. Clones were read by immunoSEQ multiplex PCR, and TCRdb kept only the in-frame ones, dropping some. The sample includes around 150,000 clones, 94% of them seen just once. Sequenced here: peripheral blood, sampled on day 0 of AZD1222 vaccination. These receptor sequences come from an adult in good health. Each CDR3 is given with its conserved first and last residue. Each record gives: clone size, J gene, D gene, V gene, CDR3 protein, CDR3 DNA. The D gene is left open where the match is weak. Not every row has a clone size; where given, it reads once, few, many or a size class.

size: NA
J: TRBJ1-5
D: NA
V: TRBV18
CDR3: CASSYGNQPQHF
DNA: TGTGCCAGCTCATACGGGAATCAGCCCCAGCATTTT

size: once
J: TRBJ2-7
D: NA
V: TRBV6-5
CDR3: CASSYGVSYEQYF
DNA: TGTGCCAGCAGTTACGGGGTCTCCTACGAGCAGTACTTC

size: few
J: TRBJ1-5
D: TRBD1
V: TRBV19
CDR3: CASSTRRDRVSNQPQHF
DNA: TGTGCCAGTAGTACTCGCCGGGACAGGGTAAGCAATCAGCCCCAGCATTTT

size: NA
J: TRBJ1-5
D: TRBD1
V: TRBV18
CDR3: CASSQDRGDQPQHF
DNA: TGTGCCAGCTCACAGGACAGGGGTGATCAGCCCCAGCATTTT

size: NA
J: TRBJ1-4
D: NA
V: TRBV19
CDR3: CATHRAGVEKLFF
DNA: TGTGCCACCCACAGGGCCGGAGTCGAAAAACTGTTTTTT

size: NA
J: TRBJ1-2
D: TRBD1
V: TRBV27
CDR3: CASSSLGQGSYGYTF
DNA: TGTGCCAGCAGTTCTTTGGGACAGGGATCTTATGGCTACACCTTC

size: NA
J: TRBJ1-1
D: TRBD1
V: TRBV10-3
CDR3: CASAVSGTGTEAFF
DNA: TGTGCCTCGGCCGTTTCCGGGACAGGAACTGAAGCTTTCTTT

size: NA
J: TRBJ1-1
D: NA
V: TRBV6-2/TRBV6-3
CDR3: CASSYSDMNTEAFF
DNA: TGTGCCAGCAGTTACTCAGACATGAACACTGAAGCTTTCTTT

size: NA
J: TRBJ1-6
D: NA
V: TRBV9
CDR3: CASSLRDYLSNNSPLHF
DNA: TGTGCCAGCAGCCTCCGGGACTATCTATCAAATAATTCACCCCTCCACTTT

size: once
J: TRBJ1-2
D: NA
V: TRBV6-5
CDR3: CASMTSPGLYGYTF
DNA: TGTGCCAGCATGACCTCCCCAGGACTCTATGGCTACACCTTC

size: NA
J: TRBJ2-1
D: TRBD2
V: TRBV3-1/TRBV3-2
CDR3: CASSRAGGGHTYNEQFF
DNA: TGTGCCAGCAGCCGAGCGGGGGGAGGCCACACCTACAATGAGCAGTTCTTC

size: NA
J: TRBJ1-1
D: NA
V: TRBV5-1
CDR3: CASSSTEGNTEAFF
DNA: TGCGCCAGCAGCTCCACTGAGGGGAACACTGAAGCTTTCTTT

size: NA
J: TRBJ2-7
D: NA
V: TRBV7-9
CDR3: CASSPEGLKYEQYF
DNA: TGTGCCAGCAGCCCAGAGGGACTTAAATACGAGCAGTACTTC

size: NA
J: TRBJ1-1
D: NA
V: TRBV6-6
CDR3: CASIVRMGRGYTEAFF
DNA: TGTGCCAGCATCGTGCGAATGGGCAGGGGCTACACTGAAGCTTTCTTT

size: NA
J: TRBJ1-5
D: NA
V: TRBV6-1
CDR3: CASSDQGLNQPQHF
DNA: TGTGCCAGCAGTGACCAGGGACTCAATCAGCCCCAGCATTTT

size: NA
J: TRBJ2-5
D: NA
V: TRBV5-1
CDR3: CASSLRPQAPLGETQYF
DNA: TGCGCCAGCAGCTTGCGTCCCCAGGCCCCCTTGGGGGAGACCCAGTACTTC